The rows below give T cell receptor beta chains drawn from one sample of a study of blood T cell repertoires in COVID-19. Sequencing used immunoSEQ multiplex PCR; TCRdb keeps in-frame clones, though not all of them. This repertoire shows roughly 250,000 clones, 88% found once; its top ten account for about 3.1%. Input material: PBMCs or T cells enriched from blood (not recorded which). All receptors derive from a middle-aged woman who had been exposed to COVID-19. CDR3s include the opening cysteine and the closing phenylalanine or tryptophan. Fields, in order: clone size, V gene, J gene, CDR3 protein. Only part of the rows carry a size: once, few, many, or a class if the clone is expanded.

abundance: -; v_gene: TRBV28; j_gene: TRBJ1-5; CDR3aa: CASSFTREVGNQPQHF
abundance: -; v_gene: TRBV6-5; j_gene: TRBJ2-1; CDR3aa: CASSLIAGAYNEQFF
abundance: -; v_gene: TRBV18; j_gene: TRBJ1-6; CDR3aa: CASEQGANSPLHF
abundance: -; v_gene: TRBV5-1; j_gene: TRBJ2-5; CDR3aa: CASRRLAQRGETQYF
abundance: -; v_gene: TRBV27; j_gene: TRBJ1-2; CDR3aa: CASRFRGGAQGYTF
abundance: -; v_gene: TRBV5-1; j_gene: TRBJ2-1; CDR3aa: CASSLGTSGTWSYNEQFF
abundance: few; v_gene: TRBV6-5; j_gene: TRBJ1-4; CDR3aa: CASSRQGEKLFF
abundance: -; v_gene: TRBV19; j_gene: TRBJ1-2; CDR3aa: CASSMGLNYGYTF
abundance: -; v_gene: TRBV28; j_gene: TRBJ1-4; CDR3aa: CASRTQGGSNEKLFF
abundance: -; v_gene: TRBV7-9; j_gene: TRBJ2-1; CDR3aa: CASSRRGLIDEQFF
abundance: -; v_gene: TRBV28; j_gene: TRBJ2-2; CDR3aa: CATQAPNTGELFF
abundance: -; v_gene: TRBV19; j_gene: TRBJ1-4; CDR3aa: CASQKQGPTNEKLFF
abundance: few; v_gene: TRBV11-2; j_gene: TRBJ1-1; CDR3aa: CASSFPSVGREAFF
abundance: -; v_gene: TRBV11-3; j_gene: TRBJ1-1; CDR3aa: CASSFSGQGNTEAFF
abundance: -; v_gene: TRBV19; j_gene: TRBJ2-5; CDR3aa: CASSIGRGETQYF
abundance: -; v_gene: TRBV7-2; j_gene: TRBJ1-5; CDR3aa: CASSPGQGGQPQHF
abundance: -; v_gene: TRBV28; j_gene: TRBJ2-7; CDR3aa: CASSLYTGVVYEQYF
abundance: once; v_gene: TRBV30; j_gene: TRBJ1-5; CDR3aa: CAWSLDREHQPQHF
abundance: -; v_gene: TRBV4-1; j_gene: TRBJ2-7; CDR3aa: CASSQDAPGGGGEQYF
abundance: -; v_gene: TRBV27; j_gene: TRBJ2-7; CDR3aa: CASSLRRDRVIEQYF
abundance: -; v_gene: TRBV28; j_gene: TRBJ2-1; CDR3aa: CASGSGKKFF
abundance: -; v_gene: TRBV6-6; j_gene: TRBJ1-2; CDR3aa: CASRNRDMIGYGYTF
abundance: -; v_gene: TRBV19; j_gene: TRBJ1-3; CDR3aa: CASSIPSGQSGNTIYF
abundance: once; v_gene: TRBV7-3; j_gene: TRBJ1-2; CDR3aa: CASSLFTGYGYTF
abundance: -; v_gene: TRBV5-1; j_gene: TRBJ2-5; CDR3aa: CASRLTGTQETQYF
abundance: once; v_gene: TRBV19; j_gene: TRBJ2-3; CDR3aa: CATSRQGIADTQYF
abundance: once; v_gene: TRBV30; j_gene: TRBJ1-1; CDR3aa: CAWKTVGRATEAFF
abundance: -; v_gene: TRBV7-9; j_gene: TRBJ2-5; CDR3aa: CASSLARIVVAGYQETQYF
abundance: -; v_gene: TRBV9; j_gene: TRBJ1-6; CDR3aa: CASSLGTTNSPLHF
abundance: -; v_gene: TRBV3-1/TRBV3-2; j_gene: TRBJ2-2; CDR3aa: CASSPGVAGVTGELFF
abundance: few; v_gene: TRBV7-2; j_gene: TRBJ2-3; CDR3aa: CASSSSGGKYTQYF
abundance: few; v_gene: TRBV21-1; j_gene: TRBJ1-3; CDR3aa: CASSGRGTGNTIYF
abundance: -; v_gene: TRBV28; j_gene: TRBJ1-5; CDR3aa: CASSLRRTGPNQPQHF
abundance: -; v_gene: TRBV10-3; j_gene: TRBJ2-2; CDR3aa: CAINRGTADTGELFF
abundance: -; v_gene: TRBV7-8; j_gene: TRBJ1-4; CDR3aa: CASSSPGQDKEKLFF
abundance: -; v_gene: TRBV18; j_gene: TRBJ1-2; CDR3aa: CASSPGLANYGYTF
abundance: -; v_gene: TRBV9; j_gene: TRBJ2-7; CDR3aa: CASSEGQGPSEQYF
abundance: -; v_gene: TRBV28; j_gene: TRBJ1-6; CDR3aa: CAHGDRENSPLHF
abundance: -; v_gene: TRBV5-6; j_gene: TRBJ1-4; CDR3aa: CASSLRGGDEKLFF
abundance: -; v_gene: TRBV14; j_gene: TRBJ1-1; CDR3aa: CASSPRGREGTEAFF
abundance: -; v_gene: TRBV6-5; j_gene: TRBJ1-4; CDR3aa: CASGGSSTNEKLFF
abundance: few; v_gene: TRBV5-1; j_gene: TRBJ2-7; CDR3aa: CASSLAPVYEQYF
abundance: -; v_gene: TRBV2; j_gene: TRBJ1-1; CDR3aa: CASTSSPTPEAFF
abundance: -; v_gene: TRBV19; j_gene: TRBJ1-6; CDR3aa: CASSIGGTGNSPLHF